This T cell receptor beta chain appears in the sequencing data of a study of blood T cell repertoires in COVID-19. Study as a whole: Samples came from the United States, Italy and Spain, spanning acute and convalescent COVID-19. In each case, the material was cDNA or gDNA derived from T cells, B-cell-depleted T cells, or PBMCs.

The authors' processing: Amplifying reference gene primers gave estimates of nucleated cell counts. This table comes from immunoSEQ multiplex PCR, and its TCRdb copy is limited to in-frame clones, with some not included. V and J calls plus clone size are reproduced from that table; the DNA served to infer D and trimming. Seen here are 150,000 to 170,000 clones, about 80% observed once, and the top ten hold about 29%. This sequence was found in a woman aged 60-75 years with acute or convalescent COVID-19. The source material was peripheral blood.

The CDR3 reads CASMGQGVVYGYTF. CDR3 nucleotide sequence: TGTGCCAGCATGGGACAGGGGGTTGTTTATGGCTACACCTTC. The chain recombines TRBV2 with TRBJ1-2; 11 bases agree with TRBD1. The CDR3 runs to 14 residues. V trimming: 7 bases; J trimming: 5 bases; junction bases outside the gene matches: 6. Germline CDR1 reads SNHLY; CDR2 reads FYNNEI.